Listed below are T cell receptor beta chains from one sample, sequenced in a study of T cell clonotyping in hematopoietic cell transplantation. Data came from immunoSEQ multiplex PCR; TCRdb stores just in-frame clones and leaves some out. Of under 4,500 clones in the sample, approximately 95% were seen once. The source was PBMCs, collected 30 days after allogeneic stem cell transplant. These receptors were taken from a male patient between 45 and 59 years old who had an allogeneic stem cell transplant from a related donor, so the T cells may come from the graft donor. Some clones in this sample may be carry-over from other donors' samples. CDR3s include the opening cysteine and the closing phenylalanine or tryptophan. The D gene is left open where the match is weak. The size of a clone is reported for some rows only, either as once, few or many, or as a class for expanded clones.

D gene: -
clone size: -
V gene: TRBV4-3
J gene: TRBJ1-2
CDR3 protein: CASSQDGDVIYGYTF
CDR3 DNA: TGCGCCAGCAGCCAAGATGGGGATGTGATCTATGGCTACACCTTC

D gene: -
clone size: -
V gene: TRBV6-6
J gene: TRBJ2-7
CDR3 protein: CASTNPGLSSYEQYF
CDR3 DNA: TGTGCCAGCACTAATCCGGGACTTTCCTCCTACGAGCAGTACTTC

D gene: TRBD1
clone size: -
V gene: TRBV6-5
J gene: TRBJ2-7
CDR3 protein: CASSTRQGSYEQYF
CDR3 DNA: TGTGCCAGCAGTACCCGACAGGGCTCCTACGAGCAGTACTTC

D gene: -
clone size: -
V gene: TRBV5-1
J gene: TRBJ2-6
CDR3 protein: CASSPSGGANVLTF
CDR3 DNA: TGCGCCAGCAGCCCATCGGGTGGGGCCAACGTCCTGACTTTC

D gene: -
clone size: -
V gene: TRBV25-1
J gene: TRBJ1-2
CDR3 protein: CASSENRAYTF
CDR3 DNA: TGTGCCAGCAGTGAAAATAGGGCTTACACCTTC

D gene: -
clone size: -
V gene: TRBV5-1
J gene: TRBJ2-7
CDR3 protein: CASSRQGTLTYEQYF
CDR3 DNA: TGCGCCAGCAGCCGGCAAGGAACCCTGACCTACGAGCAGTACTTC

D gene: -
clone size: -
V gene: TRBV25-1
J gene: TRBJ2-7
CDR3 protein: CASSFGGPGEQYF
CDR3 DNA: TGTGCCAGCAGTTTCGGGGGTCCGGGGGAGCAGTACTTC

D gene: TRBD1
clone size: -
V gene: TRBV10-3
J gene: TRBJ1-2
CDR3 protein: CAIMSETGGRYGYTF
CDR3 DNA: TGTGCCATCATGTCCGAGACAGGGGGCCGCTATGGCTACACCTTC

D gene: -
clone size: once
V gene: TRBV6-5
J gene: TRBJ2-7
CDR3 protein: CASSYSRRDSYEQYF
CDR3 DNA: TGTGCCAGCAGTTACTCGCGACGGGACTCCTACGAGCAGTACTTC

D gene: -
clone size: -
V gene: TRBV5-8
J gene: TRBJ1-4
CDR3 protein: CASSLSAGATNEKLFF
CDR3 DNA: TGTGCCAGCAGCTTGTCGGCGGGAGCAACTAATGAAAAACTGTTTTTT

D gene: TRBD2
clone size: -
V gene: TRBV4-1
J gene: TRBJ2-1
CDR3 protein: CASSQGPGLAVINEQFF
CDR3 DNA: TGCGCCAGCAGCCAAGGACCGGGACTAGCAGTAATCAATGAGCAGTTCTTC

D gene: -
clone size: -
V gene: TRBV4-3
J gene: TRBJ1-2
CDR3 protein: CASSPSRGAPSYGYTF
CDR3 DNA: TGCGCCAGCAGCCCCTCCCGGGGGGCCCCAAGCTATGGCTACACCTTC

D gene: -
clone size: -
V gene: TRBV7-2
J gene: TRBJ1-1
CDR3 protein: CASTQAEGGTEAFF
CDR3 DNA: TGTGCCAGCACACAGGCGGAGGGAGGCACTGAAGCTTTCTTT

D gene: TRBD1
clone size: -
V gene: TRBV9
J gene: TRBJ2-1
CDR3 protein: CASSVEDRGTYNEQFF
CDR3 DNA: TGTGCCAGCAGCGTAGAGGACAGGGGCACCTACAATGAGCAGTTCTTC

D gene: -
clone size: -
V gene: TRBV12-5
J gene: TRBJ1-2
CDR3 protein: CASGQGVIDYGYTF
CDR3 DNA: TGTGCTAGTGGCCAGGGCGTGATAGACTATGGCTACACCTTC

D gene: TRBD1
clone size: -
V gene: TRBV4-1
J gene: TRBJ1-4
CDR3 protein: CASSQGTGLFF
CDR3 DNA: TGCGCCAGCAGCCAAGGGACAGGACTGTTTTTT

D gene: TRBD2
clone size: -
V gene: TRBV4-3
J gene: TRBJ2-1
CDR3 protein: CASSQWTSGRDNEQFF
CDR3 DNA: TGCGCCAGCAGCCAGTGGACTAGCGGGAGGGACAATGAGCAGTTCTTC

D gene: -
clone size: -
V gene: TRBV28
J gene: TRBJ2-7
CDR3 protein: CASSFSERASSYEQYF
CDR3 DNA: TGTGCCAGCAGTTTTTCCGAGCGGGCCAGCTCCTACGAGCAGTACTTC

D gene: TRBD2
clone size: -
V gene: TRBV19
J gene: TRBJ2-2
CDR3 protein: CAAQRAGVGTGELFF
CDR3 DNA: TGTGCCGCCCAGAGGGCGGGGGTAGGGACCGGGGAGCTGTTTTTT

D gene: TRBD1
clone size: -
V gene: TRBV2
J gene: TRBJ1-2
CDR3 protein: CASSEPRQGYGYTF
CDR3 DNA: TGTGCCAGCAGTGAACCAAGACAGGGCTATGGCTACACCTTC

D gene: -
clone size: -
V gene: TRBV5-1
J gene: TRBJ1-5
CDR3 protein: CASSLEGRGDQPQHF
CDR3 DNA: TGCGCCAGCAGCTTGGAAGGCAGGGGTGATCAGCCCCAGCATTTT

D gene: -
clone size: once
V gene: TRBV27
J gene: TRBJ1-2
CDR3 protein: CASSLFGPQSAGYGYTF
CDR3 DNA: TGTGCCAGCAGTTTATTCGGCCCCCAATCCGCTGGCTATGGCTACACCTTC

D gene: -
clone size: -
V gene: TRBV6-5
J gene: TRBJ1-1
CDR3 protein: CASSYSMVGGTEAFF
CDR3 DNA: TGTGCCAGCAGTTACTCTATGGTAGGGGGTACTGAAGCTTTCTTT

D gene: TRBD1
clone size: -
V gene: TRBV5-6
J gene: TRBJ2-2
CDR3 protein: CASIRRTGRTGELFF
CDR3 DNA: TGTGCCAGCATCCGTCGGACAGGGAGGACCGGGGAGCTGTTTTTT

D gene: TRBD1
clone size: -
V gene: TRBV5-4
J gene: TRBJ2-1
CDR3 protein: CASSPRQGNEQFF
CDR3 DNA: TGTGCCAGCAGCCCCCGACAGGGGAATGAGCAGTTCTTC

D gene: -
clone size: -
V gene: TRBV7-8
J gene: TRBJ1-1
CDR3 protein: CASSLVGAMIGTEAFF
CDR3 DNA: TGTGCCAGCAGCTTAGTGGGGGCAATGATTGGGACTGAAGCTTTCTTT

D gene: -
clone size: -
V gene: TRBV4-3
J gene: TRBJ1-2
CDR3 protein: CASSQEGSNYGYTF
CDR3 DNA: TGCGCCAGCAGCCAAGAGGGCAGTAACTATGGCTACACCTTC

D gene: TRBD1
clone size: -
V gene: TRBV7-7
J gene: TRBJ2-2
CDR3 protein: CASSWAGGNTGELFF
CDR3 DNA: TGTGCTAGCAGCTGGGCAGGGGGCAACACCGGGGAGCTGTTTTTT

D gene: -
clone size: -
V gene: TRBV19
J gene: TRBJ2-6
CDR3 protein: CASSIEGGGFLSGANVLTF
CDR3 DNA: TGTGCCAGTAGTATAGAAGGGGGGGGCTTCCTATCTGGGGCCAACGTCCTGACTTTC

D gene: -
clone size: -
V gene: TRBV4-1
J gene: TRBJ2-5
CDR3 protein: CASAWVAEQETQYF
CDR3 DNA: TGCGCCAGTGCGTGGGTAGCGGAACAAGAGACCCAGTACTTC

D gene: TRBD1
clone size: -
V gene: TRBV27
J gene: TRBJ1-1
CDR3 protein: CASQDRTNTEAFF
CDR3 DNA: TGTGCCAGCCAGGACAGGACGAACACTGAAGCTTTCTTT

D gene: -
clone size: once
V gene: TRBV4-1
J gene: TRBJ2-5
CDR3 protein: CASSQVGPRETQYF
CDR3 DNA: TGCGCCAGCAGCCAAGTAGGGCCCCGGGAGACCCAGTACTTC

D gene: -
clone size: -
V gene: TRBV4-2
J gene: TRBJ2-1
CDR3 protein: CASSLEHSIGGYEQFF
CDR3 DNA: TGTGCCAGCAGCCTTGAACATTCAATCGGAGGCTATGAGCAGTTCTTC

D gene: -
clone size: -
V gene: TRBV29-1
J gene: TRBJ1-6
CDR3 protein: CSAAWDYNSPLHF
CDR3 DNA: TGCAGCGCCGCATGGGATTATAATTCACCCCTCCACTTT

D gene: TRBD2
clone size: -
V gene: TRBV7-7
J gene: TRBJ2-7
CDR3 protein: CASSPRGLAGRQEQYF
CDR3 DNA: TGTGCCAGCAGCCCCCGAGGACTAGCGGGACGTCAGGAGCAGTACTTC

D gene: TRBD1
clone size: -
V gene: TRBV7-6
J gene: TRBJ2-1
CDR3 protein: CASSFSGTGFYEQFF
CDR3 DNA: TGTGCCAGCAGCTTCTCCGGGACAGGGTTCTATGAGCAGTTCTTC

D gene: TRBD2
clone size: -
V gene: TRBV7-2
J gene: TRBJ2-7
CDR3 protein: CASSPLAGPSSYEQYF
CDR3 DNA: TGTGCCAGCAGCCCACTAGCGGGCCCTAGCTCCTACGAGCAGTACTTC

D gene: -
clone size: once
V gene: TRBV2
J gene: TRBJ1-4
CDR3 protein: CASSDLQGRGEKLFF
CDR3 DNA: TGTGCCAGCAGTGATCTGCAGGGGAGGGGCGAAAAACTGTTTTTT

D gene: -
clone size: -
V gene: TRBV7-9
J gene: TRBJ2-1
CDR3 protein: CASSLGQSLHEQFF
CDR3 DNA: TGTGCCAGCAGCCTCGGGCAGTCACTCCATGAGCAGTTCTTC

D gene: -
clone size: once
V gene: TRBV5-8
J gene: TRBJ1-4
CDR3 protein: CASSPIDRDREKLFF
CDR3 DNA: TGTGCCAGCAGCCCAATCGACAGAGATCGGGAAAAACTGTTTTTT

D gene: TRBD1
clone size: -
V gene: TRBV4-3
J gene: TRBJ1-2
CDR3 protein: CASSQGTGGYGYTF
CDR3 DNA: TGCGCCAGCAGCCAAGGAACAGGGGGTTATGGCTACACCTTC

D gene: -
clone size: -
V gene: TRBV9
J gene: TRBJ2-7
CDR3 protein: CASSVTGATGGEQYF
CDR3 DNA: TGTGCCAGCAGCGTCACGGGAGCCACCGGTGGGGAGCAGTACTTC

D gene: TRBD1
clone size: -
V gene: TRBV4-1
J gene: TRBJ1-1
CDR3 protein: CASSTRDRGTEAFF
CDR3 DNA: TGCGCCAGCAGCACAAGGGACAGGGGGACTGAAGCTTTCTTT

D gene: TRBD2
clone size: -
V gene: TRBV25-1
J gene: TRBJ2-1
CDR3 protein: CASSDPTSGSYNEQFF
CDR3 DNA: TGTGCCAGCAGTGATCCTACTAGCGGGTCCTACAATGAGCAGTTCTTC

D gene: -
clone size: -
V gene: TRBV7-9
J gene: TRBJ1-1
CDR3 protein: CASSSDVETEAFF
CDR3 DNA: TGTGCCAGCAGCTCGGACGTAGAAACTGAAGCTTTCTTT

D gene: -
clone size: -
V gene: TRBV7-3
J gene: TRBJ2-7
CDR3 protein: CASCVQKEAGRGFWEQYF
CDR3 DNA: TGTGCCAGCTGCGTTCAAAAGGAGGCGGGCAGGGGATTTTGGGAGCAGTACTTC

D gene: -
clone size: -
V gene: TRBV10-3
J gene: TRBJ2-5
CDR3 protein: CAISEKGQETQYF
CDR3 DNA: TGTGCCATCAGTGAAAAGGGGCAAGAGACCCAGTACTTC

D gene: -
clone size: -
V gene: TRBV4-1
J gene: TRBJ2-7
CDR3 protein: CASSPETTPPEQYF
CDR3 DNA: TGCGCCAGCAGCCCAGAAACGACGCCGCCCGAGCAGTACTTC